Listed below are T cell receptor beta chains from one sample, sequenced in a study of response to subunit inactivated influenza vaccine. TCRdb re-derived calls from the RT-PCR reads in MiXCR, one entry per CDR3 protein. The data show 650,000 to 850,000 distinct CDR3 sequences, approximately 13% seen once. Source: PBMCs from blood, taken 14 to 15 days before vaccination. These receptors originate from a man aged 45-65 years who received an inactivated influenza vaccine. Each CDR3 is given with its conserved first and last residue. The D gene is left open where the match is weak. The size of a clone is reported for some rows only, either as once, few or many, or as a class for expanded clones.

cdr3_aa cdr3_nt v_call d_call j_call cdr3_length clone_size
CATATGKVEQYF TGTGCCACCGCGACAGGAAAGGTCGAGCAGTACTTC TRBV6-5 - TRBJ2-7 12 -
CASSAPPEDIQYF TGTGCCAGCAGTGCCCCCCCAGAAGACATTCAGTACTTC TRBV28 - TRBJ2-4 13 -
CSVDRGRSHEQYF TGCAGCGTAGACAGGGGGCGCAGCCACGAGCAGTACTTC TRBV29-1 TRBD1 TRBJ2-7 13 few
CASLPSGSAGMNTEAFF TGCGCCAGCCTACCATCAGGCAGTGCAGGGATGAACACTGAAGCTTTCTTT TRBV4-1 - TRBJ1-1 17 -
CASSGQGVGNQPQHF TGTGCCAGCAGCGGACAGGGGGTGGGCAATCAGCCCCAGCATTTT TRBV12-3/TRBV12-4 TRBD1 TRBJ1-5 15 few
CASSGSRGAFTGELFF TGTGCCAGCAGTGGATCGAGGGGCGCTTTTACCGGGGAGCTGTTTTTT TRBV25-1 - TRBJ2-2 16 few
CASSQERAANSYNSPLHF TGCGCCAGCAGCCAAGAGAGGGCAGCTAACTCCTATAATTCACCCCTCCACTTT TRBV4-3 - TRBJ1-6 18 few
CASSHNVVLAETNEQFF TGTGCCAGCAGCCACAATGTAGTGCTAGCGGAGACCAATGAGCAGTTCTTC TRBV4-2 TRBD2 TRBJ2-1 17 many
CSARVGDRPQETQYF TGCAGTGCTAGAGTCGGGGACAGGCCCCAAGAGACCCAGTACTTC TRBV20-1 TRBD1 TRBJ2-5 15 -
CCARRAGQTNTGELFF TGCTGTGCCCGACGGGCTGGACAGACGAACACCGGGGAGCTGTTTTTT TRBV20-1 - TRBJ2-2 16 -
CASSQTGAGGGETQYF TGCGCCAGCAGCCAAACTGGAGCGGGGGGCGGAGAGACCCAGTACTTC TRBV4-1 TRBD2 TRBJ2-5 16 few
CSVELGGQGTYNEQFF TGCAGCGTTGAATTGGGAGGCCAGGGTACCTACAATGAGCAGTTCTTC TRBV29-1 - TRBJ2-1 16 few
CASRPRLAATTYEQYF TGTGCCAGCCGGCCGCGTCTAGCGGCAACCACCTACGAGCAGTACTTC TRBV6-1 TRBD2 TRBJ2-7 16 -
CASSRDRNSYNEQFF TGTGCCAGCTCACGGGACAGAAATTCCTACAATGAGCAGTTCTTC TRBV18 TRBD1 TRBJ2-1 15 -
CATSERTSGGFLSSYNEQFF TGTGCCACCAGCGAAAGGACTAGCGGGGGGTTCCTGAGCTCCTACAATGAGCAGTTCTTC TRBV24-1 TRBD2 TRBJ2-1 20 -
CASSLVGENTEAFF TGTGCCAGCAGTTTGGTTGGGGAAAACACTGAAGCTTTCTTT TRBV12-3/TRBV12-4 - TRBJ1-1 14 few
CSVVRFGTSTDTQYF TGCAGCGTTGTACGATTTGGGACTAGCACAGATACGCAGTATTTT TRBV29-1 - TRBJ2-3 15 -
CASRSPSGQINNEQFF TGCGCCAGCAGGTCCCCGTCTGGACAGATAAACAATGAGCAGTTCTTC TRBV5-1 - TRBJ2-1 16 many
CATSDRDDGTETQYF TGTGCCACCAGTGATCGGGACGACGGGACGGAGACCCAGTACTTC TRBV24-1 - TRBJ2-5 15 -
CASSQDGTSGGAYEQYF TGCGCCAGCAGCCAAGATGGGACTAGCGGGGGGGCCTACGAGCAGTACTTC TRBV4-3 TRBD2 TRBJ2-7 17 -
CASSIGLATVNEQFF TGTGCCAGTAGTATAGGACTAGCGACGGTTAATGAGCAGTTCTTC TRBV19 TRBD2 TRBJ2-1 15 -
CAIRGLAGSYNEQFF TGTGCCATCAGAGGACTAGCGGGGTCCTACAATGAGCAGTTCTTC TRBV10-3 TRBD2 TRBJ2-1 15 few
CASSRVDSNYGYTF TGTGCCAGCAGCAGGGTCGACAGTAACTATGGCTACACCTTC TRBV2 - TRBJ1-2 14 few
CASSLVVGRGTESGDTQYF TGTGCCAGCAGCTTAGTAGTTGGCCGCGGGACAGAGTCCGGAGATACGCAGTATTTT TRBV11-2 - TRBJ2-3 19 few
CASSLAEGGYEQYF TGTGCCAGCAGCTTAGCAGAGGGGGGTTACGAGCAGTACTTC TRBV7-6 - TRBJ2-7 14 few
CASSIELVPDTQYF TGTGCCAGCAGCATAGAGTTGGTCCCAGATACGCAGTATTTT TRBV7-9 - TRBJ2-3 14 few
CASTTSGGRGEQFF TGTGCCAGCACAACTAGCGGGGGCCGCGGTGAGCAGTTCTTC TRBV12-3/TRBV12-4 TRBD2 TRBJ2-1 14 many
CSARVGTTTNEKLFF TGCAGTGCTAGAGTGGGGACAACAACTAATGAAAAACTGTTTTTT TRBV20-1 - TRBJ1-4 15 -
CSLGSSRGNRGSEQFF TGCAGTTTGGGTTCGAGTCGAGGCAATCGGGGGAGTGAGCAGTTCTTC TRBV20-1 - TRBJ2-1 16 -
CSASLAGGPSYEQYF TGCAGTGCTAGTCTAGCGGGAGGTCCCTCCTACGAGCAGTACTTC TRBV20-1 TRBD2 TRBJ2-7 15 many
CASSSGLAGGLEQYF TGTGCCAGCAGCTCAGGACTTGCGGGAGGCTTAGAGCAGTACTTC TRBV9 TRBD2 TRBJ2-7 15 few
CASSYPLEETQYF TGTGCCAGCAGTTACCCGCTGGAAGAGACCCAGTACTTC TRBV6-6 - TRBJ2-5 13 -
CASSTTGGDDIQYF TGTGCCAGCAGCACCACAGGGGGAGATGACATTCAGTACTTC TRBV7-3 TRBD1 TRBJ2-4 14 few
CASSATSRGTGELFF TGTGCCAGCAGCGCGACTAGTAGGGGCACCGGGGAGCTGTTTTTT TRBV7-3 - TRBJ2-2 15 few
CSARPRDRSTPYEQYF TGCAGTGCTAGACCTCGCGACAGGTCAACACCCTACGAGCAGTACTTC TRBV20-1 - TRBJ2-7 16 many
CASSSIPGPQFF TGTGCCAGCAGTTCTATCCCGGGACCCCAGTTCTTC TRBV7-2 - TRBJ2-1 12 few
CSVVGVTEAFF TGCAGCGTTGTAGGGGTCACTGAAGCTTTCTTT TRBV29-1 - TRBJ1-1 11 many
CASSIEGGTGGNEQFF TGTGCCAGTAGTATAGAAGGGGGGACAGGGGGCAATGAGCAGTTCTTC TRBV19 TRBD1 TRBJ2-1 16 -
CASSFAQPPITGGPYNEQFF TGTGCCAGCAGTTTTGCCCAACCCCCGATCACAGGGGGCCCCTACAATGAGCAGTTCTTC TRBV12-3/TRBV12-4 TRBD1 TRBJ2-1 20 many
CASVTGGVFYEQYF TGTGCCAGTGTCACAGGGGGCGTTTTCTACGAGCAGTACTTC TRBV27 TRBD1 TRBJ2-7 14 few
CSVEIYGTNEQFF TGCAGCGTTGAAATCTACGGGACCAATGAGCAGTTCTTC TRBV29-1 - TRBJ2-1 13 -
CSVGQARLVQYF TGCAGCGTGGGACAGGCCCGTCTTGTTCAGTACTTC TRBV29-1 TRBD1 TRBJ2-4 12 many
CASSQTGTGSRKLFF TGCGCCAGCAGCCAAACCGGGACAGGGTCTCGAAAACTGTTTTTT TRBV4-3 TRBD1 TRBJ1-4 15 -
CASSQLAGTNTQYF TGCGCCAGCAGCCAGCTAGCTGGCACGAATACGCAGTATTTT TRBV4-3 - TRBJ2-3 14 -
CASSMELVTQNNEQFF TGTGCCAGCAGCATGGAACTAGTTACTCAGAACAATGAGCAGTTCTTC TRBV7-3 - TRBJ2-1 16 many
CASRPGDRGSTLHF TGTGCCAGCAGACCCGGGGACAGGGGTTCAACCCTCCACTTT TRBV2 TRBD1 TRBJ1-6 14 few
CASSPPAANTGELFF TGTGCCAGCTCACCACCGGCCGCAAACACCGGGGAGCTGTTTTTT TRBV18 - TRBJ2-2 15 few
CASSVTSGTEQFF TGTGCCAGCAGCGTGACTAGCGGGACTGAGCAGTTCTTC TRBV9 TRBD2 TRBJ2-1 13 -
CASSQDGPQETQYF TGTGCCAGCAGCCAAGATGGACCACAAGAGACCCAGTACTTC TRBV4-2 - TRBJ2-5 14 many
CASSYDWETQYF TGTGCCAGCAGTTACGATTGGGAGACCCAGTACTTC TRBV6-6 - TRBJ2-5 12 many
CASSRRTGKFYNEQFF TGTGCCAGCAGTCGTCGGACAGGGAAGTTCTACAATGAGCAGTTCTTC TRBV6-2/TRBV6-3 TRBD1 TRBJ2-1 16 -
CASTLDPGGLFNEQFF TGCGCCAGCACCTTGGACCCGGGGGGCCTATTCAATGAGCAGTTCTTC TRBV5-1 - TRBJ2-1 16 few
CASSYFIGGGELFF TGCGCCAGCAGCTATTTTATCGGAGGCGGGGAGCTGTTTTTT TRBV4-3 - TRBJ2-2 14 -
CASKRTQGGKKMNTGELFF TGCGCCAGCAAGCGCACGCAGGGAGGGAAAAAAATGAACACCGGGGAGCTGTTTTTT TRBV23-1 TRBD2 TRBJ2-2 19 few